These 4 T cell receptor beta chains came from one sample sequenced in a study of blood T cell repertoires in COVID-19. Here immunoSEQ multiplex PCR was the method, and the copy in TCRdb shows in-frame clones only, minus some. The sample yields hundreds of thousands of clones, around 84% seen once. The specimen sequenced was PBMCs or T cells enriched from blood (not recorded which). The receptor set was obtained from a man aged 40-50 years who had been exposed to COVID-19.

V usage is TRBV11-2 and J usage is TRBJ1-1; weak D call: TRBD1 (5 bases). The length of the CDR3 is 16 residues. The V and J ends lost 8 bases and 7 bases respectively, with 26 bases between them. Germline CDR1 SGHAT, CDR2 FQNNGV. CDR3 nucleotides: TGTGCCAGCGGTCCCGGGGTGGGGGGACGATACGGTGAAGCTTTCTTT. Protein product: CASGPGVGGRYGEAFF.

This sequence joins TRBV12-5 and TRBJ2-3; 9 bases match TRBD1. Trimming at V came to 3 bases and at J to 7 bases, leaving 5 bases not matched to a gene. The CDR3 runs to 14 residues. Germline V CDR1 and CDR2: LGHNT, FRNRAP. The CDR3 bases are TGTGCTAGTGGTTTACGGGACAGGGTTAATACGCAGTATTTT. It encodes CASGLRDRVNTQYF.

The table lists this clone with a count of one. The genes are TRBV7-9 and TRBJ2-3; perhaps TRBD1 as D (6 bases). V was trimmed by 1 base and J by 5 bases, leaving 13 bases between them. The CDR3 length is 15 residues. Germline V gene sequence: CDR1 SEHNR, CDR2 FQNEAQ (reference sequence). The CDR3 protein is CASSLEGESLDTQYF. The CDR3 nucleotides are TGTGCCAGCAGCTTAGAGGGGGAATCGTTAGATACGCAGTATTTT.

The chain is built from TRBV12-5 and TRBJ2-7; D remains ambiguous. The V gene's germline CDR1 is LGHNT and CDR2 FRNRAP. There are 17 residues in the CDR3. V was clipped by 1 base and J by 0 bases, with 16 bases between them. The CDR3 DNA follows: TGTGCTAGTGGTTTGGGCATGACACTTGATCGCTCCTACGAGCAGTACTTC. It specifies CASGLGMTLDRSYEQYF. Filled out from reference TRBV12-5 and TRBJ2-7, the complete variable domain reads DARVTQTPRHKVTEMGQEVTMRCQPILGHNTVFWYRQTMMQGLELLAYFRNRAPLDDSGMPKDRFSAEMPDATLATLKIQPSEPRDSAVYFCASGLGMTLDRSYEQYFGPGTRLTVT.